One T cell receptor (beta chain) is described in this entry. No antigen is known for it. This specimen belongs to a study of T cells in Graves' hyperthyroidism and ophthalmopathy. Study information: At initial diagnosis, before any treatment had begun, peripheral blood was obtained. Study observations and caveats: Ophthalmopathy stood apart from stable hyperthyroidism in a 13 V-J model. Appearing also in blood were most of the thyroid clonotypes expanded above 0.001.

The source material, RNA transcripts, was used to amplify TCR beta CDR3 regions. First-round RT-PCR of the TCR CDR3 relied on the HTBI primer set. Each CDR3 protein is one row after TCRdb ran MiXCR on the multiplex PCR reads. In the table there are about 640,000 distinct CDR3 sequences, roughly 20% of which are singletons. J gave up 5 bases and V 6 bases, and 8 bases lay outside the gene matches. Per the germline V gene, CDR1 is MNHNS and CDR2 is SASEGT. This CDR3 spans 15 amino acids. The source is a young man with Graves' ophthalmopathy. The material sequenced was blood. The chain uses TRBV6-1 and TRBJ1-5; 9 positions agree with TRBD1. The chain's CDR3 is CASRRTGTGHQPQHF. The CDR3 region has the DNA TGTGCCAGCAGGCGAACCGGGACAGGGCATCAGCCCCAGCATTTT.